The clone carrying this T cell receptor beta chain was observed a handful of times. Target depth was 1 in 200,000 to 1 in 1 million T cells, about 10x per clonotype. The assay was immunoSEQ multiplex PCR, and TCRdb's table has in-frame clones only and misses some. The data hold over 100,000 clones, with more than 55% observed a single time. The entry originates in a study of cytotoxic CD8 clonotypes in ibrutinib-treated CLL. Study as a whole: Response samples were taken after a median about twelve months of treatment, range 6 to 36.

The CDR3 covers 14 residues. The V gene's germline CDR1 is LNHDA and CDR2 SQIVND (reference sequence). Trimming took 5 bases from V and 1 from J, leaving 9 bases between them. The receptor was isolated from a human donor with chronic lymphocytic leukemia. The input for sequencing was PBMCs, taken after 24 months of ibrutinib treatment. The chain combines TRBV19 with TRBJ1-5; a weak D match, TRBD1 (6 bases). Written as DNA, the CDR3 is TGTGCCAGTAGTTTCAGGGGAAGCAATCAGCCCCAGCATTTT. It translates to CASSFRGSNQPQHF.